This T cell receptor (beta chain) is drawn from a study of CD8 T cells in Susac syndrome. Roughly 0.5 to 1 ug RNA was reverse transcribed with random hexamers. The CDR3 of TCR beta was amplified by immunoSEQ multiplex PCR across 54 Vbeta and 13 Jbeta. One entry per CDR3 protein, called by TCRdb with MiXCR from the immunoSEQ multiplex PCR reads. The sample records approximately 280,000 distinct CDR3 sequences, around 84% being singletons. The CDR3 extends over 16 amino acids. Trimming left V 3 bases short and J 1 base short, with 17 bases between. CDR1 is GTSNPN and CDR2 is SVGIG in the germline V gene (reference sequence).

Material for sequencing was CD8+ T cells from PBMCs. The chain has TRBV30 and TRBJ2-3; D not certain. The sequence came from a human donor with multiple sclerosis. CDR3 region: CAWSETPEVRTDTQYF. DNA for the CDR3: TGTGCCTGGAGCGAGACTCCTGAAGTGCGCACAGATACGCAGTATTTT.